These T cell receptor beta chains were read from a single sample in a study of blood T cell repertoires in COVID-19. Assay: immunoSEQ multiplex PCR; the TCRdb copy retains only in-frame clones and omits some. The sample holds about 140,000 clones, approximately 90% seen once. Sample: peripheral blood. The source is a woman of 80 years or more with acute or convalescent COVID-19. Each CDR3 is given with its conserved first and last residue. The D gene is left open where the match is weak. Rows may omit the clone size; those that give it use once, few, many or a size class.

j_call: TRBJ2-7; v_call: TRBV27; cdr3_length: 14; d_call: -; clone_size: -; cdr3_aa: CASRTVGRTYEQYF; cdr3_nt: TGTGCCAGCAGGACGGTTGGGCGAACCTACGAGCAGTACTTC
j_call: TRBJ1-2; v_call: TRBV7-2; cdr3_length: 13; d_call: -; clone_size: -; cdr3_aa: CASSLRENYGYTF; cdr3_nt: TGTGCCAGCAGCTTAAGGGAGAACTATGGCTACACCTTC
j_call: TRBJ2-3; v_call: TRBV5-4; cdr3_length: 15; d_call: TRBD2; clone_size: -; cdr3_aa: CASSPTSGGPDTQYF; cdr3_nt: TGTGCCAGCAGCCCCACTAGCGGGGGGCCAGATACGCAGTATTTT
j_call: TRBJ1-5; v_call: TRBV7-2; cdr3_length: 13; d_call: TRBD1; clone_size: -; cdr3_aa: CASSFPRTGDLHF; cdr3_nt: TGTGCCAGCAGCTTCCCAAGGACAGGAGATCTACATTTT
j_call: TRBJ2-5; v_call: TRBV5-1; cdr3_length: 16; d_call: TRBD1; clone_size: -; cdr3_aa: CASSSDRGQLEETQYF; cdr3_nt: TGCGCCAGCAGCTCGGACAGGGGGCAACTAGAGGAGACCCAGTACTTC
j_call: TRBJ1-1; v_call: TRBV19; cdr3_length: 13; d_call: TRBD1; clone_size: -; cdr3_aa: CASSQGAGTEAFF; cdr3_nt: TGTGCCAGTAGCCAGGGGGCGGGCACTGAAGCTTTCTTT
j_call: TRBJ2-7; v_call: TRBV27; cdr3_length: 13; d_call: TRBD1; clone_size: -; cdr3_aa: CASPSDRVYEQYF; cdr3_nt: TGTGCCAGCCCTTCGGACAGGGTCTACGAGCAGTACTTC
j_call: TRBJ1-4; v_call: TRBV24-1; cdr3_length: 18; d_call: TRBD1; clone_size: -; cdr3_aa: CATSAWGDRYATNEKLFF; cdr3_nt: TGTGCCACCAGTGCCTGGGGGGACAGGTATGCAACTAATGAAAAACTGTTTTTT
j_call: TRBJ1-1; v_call: TRBV5-1; cdr3_length: 16; d_call: TRBD1; clone_size: -; cdr3_aa: CASSSGQGQMNTEAFF; cdr3_nt: TGCGCCAGCAGCTCCGGACAGGGGCAAATGAACACTGAAGCTTTCTTT
j_call: TRBJ1-2; v_call: TRBV5-1; cdr3_length: 13; d_call: -; clone_size: -; cdr3_aa: CASSLGTEYGYTF; cdr3_nt: TGCGCCAGCAGCTTGGGGACAGAATATGGCTACACCTTC
j_call: TRBJ1-2; v_call: TRBV9; cdr3_length: 13; d_call: TRBD1; clone_size: -; cdr3_aa: CASSPGQALGYTF; cdr3_nt: TGTGCCAGCAGCCCGGGACAGGCCCTTGGCTACACCTTC
j_call: TRBJ1-2; v_call: TRBV7-2; cdr3_length: 15; d_call: TRBD1; clone_size: -; cdr3_aa: CASSPRGRGLYGYTF; cdr3_nt: TGTGCCAGCAGCCCCCGGGGTAGGGGGCTTTATGGCTACACCTTC
j_call: TRBJ1-5; v_call: TRBV19; cdr3_length: 13; d_call: TRBD1; clone_size: -; cdr3_aa: CASRGQGPQPQHF; cdr3_nt: TGTGCCAGTCGAGGACAGGGCCCTCAGCCCCAGCATTTT
j_call: TRBJ1-2; v_call: TRBV3-1/TRBV3-2; cdr3_length: 14; d_call: -; clone_size: -; cdr3_aa: CASTSWEGNYGYTF; cdr3_nt: TGTGCCAGCACCTCGTGGGAGGGCAACTATGGCTACACCTTC
j_call: TRBJ1-3; v_call: TRBV4-3; cdr3_length: 16; d_call: -; clone_size: -; cdr3_aa: CASSQEGAHSGNTIYF; cdr3_nt: TGCGCCAGCAGCCAAGAAGGAGCCCACTCTGGAAACACCATATATTTT
j_call: TRBJ1-2; v_call: TRBV7-8; cdr3_length: 16; d_call: TRBD1; clone_size: -; cdr3_aa: CASSLEGTGAYYGYTF; cdr3_nt: TGTGCCAGCAGCTTAGAAGGGACAGGGGCATACTATGGCTACACCTTC
j_call: TRBJ1-2; v_call: TRBV5-6; cdr3_length: 13; d_call: -; clone_size: -; cdr3_aa: CASSPGGPYGYTF; cdr3_nt: TGTGCCAGCAGCCCTGGTGGCCCCTATGGCTACACCTTC
j_call: TRBJ1-5; v_call: TRBV6-2/TRBV6-3; cdr3_length: 16; d_call: TRBD1; clone_size: few; cdr3_aa: CASSWDRGRPDQPQHF; cdr3_nt: TGTGCCAGCAGTTGGGACAGGGGGCGTCCCGATCAGCCCCAGCATTTT
j_call: TRBJ1-3; v_call: TRBV12-5; cdr3_length: 18; d_call: TRBD1; clone_size: -; cdr3_aa: CASGLVLGQARSGNTIYF; cdr3_nt: TGTGCTAGTGGTTTGGTACTGGGACAGGCTCGCTCTGGAAACACCATATATTTT
j_call: TRBJ1-2; v_call: TRBV6-2/TRBV6-3; cdr3_length: 14; d_call: -; clone_size: -; cdr3_aa: CASSPAGVNYGYTF; cdr3_nt: TGTGCCAGCAGCCCCGCAGGCGTTAACTATGGCTACACCTTC
j_call: TRBJ1-1; v_call: TRBV5-1; cdr3_length: 15; d_call: -; clone_size: -; cdr3_aa: CASSLDQILNTEAFF; cdr3_nt: TGCGCCAGCAGCTTGGACCAGATACTAAACACTGAAGCTTTCTTT
j_call: TRBJ2-4; v_call: TRBV18; cdr3_length: 14; d_call: -; clone_size: -; cdr3_aa: CASSLQLAKNIQYF; cdr3_nt: TGTGCCAGCTCACTACAGTTAGCCAAAAACATTCAGTACTTC
j_call: TRBJ1-6; v_call: TRBV7-2; cdr3_length: 16; d_call: TRBD1; clone_size: -; cdr3_aa: CASTFFRGHINSPLHF; cdr3_nt: TGTGCCAGCACCTTCTTCAGGGGGCACATTAATTCACCCCTCCACTTT
j_call: TRBJ2-2; v_call: TRBV6-5; cdr3_length: 14; d_call: -; clone_size: -; cdr3_aa: CASSYYRHTGELFF; cdr3_nt: TGTGCCAGCAGTTACTACAGGCACACCGGGGAGCTGTTTTTT
j_call: TRBJ1-1; v_call: TRBV7-3; cdr3_length: 13; d_call: -; clone_size: -; cdr3_aa: CASSQERSTEAFF; cdr3_nt: TGTGCCAGCAGCCAAGAGAGGAGCACTGAAGCTTTCTTT
j_call: TRBJ1-5; v_call: TRBV18; cdr3_length: 14; d_call: -; clone_size: -; cdr3_aa: CASSQQGAGQPQHF; cdr3_nt: TGTGCCAGCTCACAACAGGGTGCAGGGCAGCCCCAGCATTTT
j_call: TRBJ1-2; v_call: TRBV6-5; cdr3_length: 13; d_call: -; clone_size: -; cdr3_aa: CASSYLQFYGYTF; cdr3_nt: TGTGCCAGCAGTTACCTACAGTTCTATGGCTACACCTTC
j_call: TRBJ2-1; v_call: TRBV18; cdr3_length: 16; d_call: -; clone_size: once; cdr3_aa: CASSPGGRSYYNEQFF; cdr3_nt: TGTGCCAGCTCTCCGGGGGGCCGTTCGTACTACAATGAGCAGTTCTTC
j_call: TRBJ1-1; v_call: TRBV18; cdr3_length: 18; d_call: -; clone_size: -; cdr3_aa: CASSPPSPTSYANTEAFF; cdr3_nt: TGTGCCAGCTCACCCCCAAGCCCCACGTCATACGCGAACACTGAAGCTTTCTTT
j_call: TRBJ1-1; v_call: TRBV5-1; cdr3_length: 14; d_call: -; clone_size: -; cdr3_aa: CASSYPGTNTEAFF; cdr3_nt: TGCGCCAGCAGCTACCCCGGGACTAACACTGAAGCTTTCTTT